The table lists the clone carrying this TCR beta chain with many counts. The antigen is not known. This specimen belongs to a study of blood T cells in healthy people across ages. General study findings and limits: Measured against age, TCR beta diversity per million T cells decreased in a roughly linear manner. Among long-lived donors, naive CD4+ cells were more numerous and diversity higher than in aged donors. For the donors, CMV status was unknown and possibly confounded expanded clonotype changes.

The length of the CDR3 is 13 residues. The V gene lost 2 bases and the J gene lost 3 bases, with 7 bases spanning the gap. Germline V CDR1 and CDR2: SGHRS, YFSETQ. For the second PCR, which ran for 7 to 11 cycles, a sample-barcoded 5' primer and a J-beta primer mix were used. TCRdb recomputed calls from the 5' RACE reads with MiXCR, one row per CDR3 protein. The sample holds hundreds of thousands of distinct CDR3 sequences; roughly 30% are singletons and the top ten take around 16%. The specimen sequenced was blood. This chain joins TRBV5-1 and TRBJ2-3, with D uncertain. The clonotype comes from a woman at least 80 years old in good health. CDR3 sequence: CASSFERTDTQYF. The CDR3 nucleotides are TGCGCCAGCAGCTTTGAACGAACAGATACGCAGTATTTT.